These 6 T cell receptor beta chains were all obtained from the same sample, sequenced in a study of shared clonotypes between healthy human individuals. Libraries were prepared by immunoSEQ multiplex PCR; TCRdb keeps only in-frame clonotypes and omits some of them. This sample has over 2 million clones, with roughly 94% found just once. CD45RO-negative CD8 cells positively selected for CCR7 made up the naive population, which excluded terminally differentiated effector memory CD45RA+ cells. The sequencing sample was made of naive CD8+ T cells sorted from blood. The source of these receptors is a man younger than 30 in good health.

The genes are TRBV4-1 and TRBJ2-5; 7 bases are shared with TRBD1. This CDR3 has 14 amino acids. J lost 3 bases, V lost 5 bases, and 6 bases had no gene match. Looked up from germline, CDR1 is MGHRA and CDR2 is YSYEKL. The CDR3 DNA reads TGCGCCAGCAGCTCTGACAGGGTTGAAGAGACCCAGTACTTC. Its protein product is CASSSDRVEETQYF.

With respect to this clone: The same CDR3 also results from other DNA sequences found in this sample. The V call is TRBV21-1, the J call TRBJ2-5. TRBV21-1 is flagged as a pseudogene. The CDR3 extends over 10 amino acids. The CDR3 reads CASRGETQYF. DNA for the CDR3: TGTGCCAGCAGGGGTGAGACCCAGTACTTC.

The V and J genes are TRBV5-4 and TRBJ1-4; D unresolved. This CDR3 comprises 15 residues. The germline V gene encodes CDR1 SGHNT and CDR2 YYREEE (reference sequence). V was cut by 0 bases and J by 4 bases, with 10 bases left in between. CDR3 amino acids: CASSLVPGFNEKLFF. In DNA form, the CDR3 reads TGTGCCAGCAGCTTGGTCCCCGGGTTTAATGAAAAACTGTTTTTT.

The chain links TRBV27 to TRBJ1-1; D is undetermined. V shed 6 bases and J shed 3 bases, with 11 bases lying between them. The CDR3 has 13 amino acids. Germline-derived CDR1 and CDR2 are MNHEY and SMNVEV (reference sequence). CDR3 nucleotides: TGTGCCAGCAGGAAACTTCGGGACACTGAAGCTTTCTTT. As protein: CASRKLRDTEAFF.

The chain carries TRBV7-9 and TRBJ2-7, with D uncertain. The V end was cut by 5 bases, the J end by 4 bases, with 9 bases between. CDR1 SEHNR and CDR2 FQNEAQ come from the germline V gene (reference sequence). This CDR3 comprises 12 residues. CDR3 protein: CASSISAYEQYF. In DNA form, the CDR3 reads TGTGCCAGCAGCATTTCAGCGTACGAGCAGTACTTC. The full variable domain, completed using reference TRBV7-9 and TRBJ2-7, is DTGVSQNPRHKITKRGQNVTFRCDPISEHNRLYWYRQTLGQGPEFLTYFQNEAQLEKSRLLSDRFSAERPKGSFSTLEIQRTEQGDSAMYLCASSISAYEQYFGPGTRLTVT.

The rearrangement joins TRBV27 to TRBJ2-7; D possibly corresponds to TRBD2 (5 bases). V was cut by 5 bases and J by 6 bases, with 23 bases left in between. Germline loops: CDR1 MNHEY, CDR2 SMNVEV (reference sequence). The CDR3 is 16 amino acids. The CDR3 DNA is TGTGCCAGCAGTCTTACCCTCCCCTCTCTAGGACTCGAGCAGTACTTC. Residues: CASSLTLPSLGLEQYF.